This is a list of T cell receptor beta chains from one sample in a study of blood T cell repertoires in COVID-19. Libraries were prepared by immunoSEQ multiplex PCR; TCRdb keeps only in-frame clonotypes and omits some of them. The table has some 100,000 clones, just under 80% seen once. The specimen was peripheral blood. These receptor sequences come from a human donor in a cohort sampled during active COVID-19. Both conserved end residues are part of each CDR3. Each record gives: D gene, V gene, J gene, clone size, CDR3 DNA, CDR3 protein. D genes are given only for firm matches. Not every row has a clone size; where given, it reads once, few, many or a size class.

-	TRBV28	TRBJ1-2	-	TGTGCCAGCGTGGCGGGGGGTGGTAACTATGGCTACACCTTC	CASVAGGGNYGYTF
-	TRBV12-3/TRBV12-4	TRBJ1-1	-	TGTGCCAGCAGACGGACAGCGAACACTGAAGCTTTCTTT	CASRRTANTEAFF
-	TRBV11-2	TRBJ1-5	-	TGTGCCAGCAGCTTAGGAGGAGGCCGGCGGCCCCAGCATTTT	CASSLGGGRRPQHF
-	TRBV7-9	TRBJ2-1	-	TGTGCCAGCAGCAACACTGCCGGGACAGAGCAGTTCTTC	CASSNTAGTEQFF
-	TRBV5-1	TRBJ1-1	-	TGCGCCAGCAGCCCCTCGGGGCCAGGGGCTAAGCGGGGCACTGAAGCTTTCTTT	CASSPSGPGAKRGTEAFF
-	TRBV7-3	TRBJ2-1	-	TGTGCCAGCAGCCCGAGCCGGATAGCGGCCTCCTACAATGAGCAGTTCTTC	CASSPSRIAASYNEQFF
-	TRBV5-6	TRBJ1-2	-	TGTGCCAGCAGCTTACCGAGGTTTGGCTACACCTTC	CASSLPRFGYTF
-	TRBV6-6	TRBJ2-5	-	TGTGCCAGCAGTTTGGAGGGGACCCAGTACTTC	CASSLEGTQYF
TRBD2	TRBV7-6	TRBJ2-1	few	TGTGCCAGCAGCCCCCAAGCGGGAGGGCTGCAATACGATGAGCAGTTCTTC	CASSPQAGGLQYDEQFF
-	TRBV18	TRBJ2-1	-	TGTGCCAGCTCACCACAGGGCGGGGCCGGCGAGCAGTTCTTC	CASSPQGGAGEQFF
-	TRBV13	TRBJ2-4	-	TGTGCCAGCAGCTTCCTACTAGCCAAAAACATTCAGTACTTC	CASSFLLAKNIQYF
-	TRBV3-1/TRBV3-2	TRBJ2-5	-	TGTGCCAGCAGCCAAGAACCGGACTGGGGGCCTAACGGGGAGACCCAGTACTTC	CASSQEPDWGPNGETQYF
TRBD1	TRBV7-8	TRBJ2-7	few	TGTGCCAGCAGCGCCCGGGACAGGGGCCACGAGCAGTACTTC	CASSARDRGHEQYF
TRBD1	TRBV5-1	TRBJ2-3	-	TGCGCCAGCAGCGGTGGGACAGGGAGAGATACGCAGTATTTT	CASSGGTGRDTQYF
-	TRBV18	TRBJ1-3	-	TGTGCCAGCTCACCCGCGGACGTAGGGGGTGGAAACACCATATATTTT	CASSPADVGGGNTIYF
TRBD1	TRBV28	TRBJ1-4	few	TGTGCCAGCATTAAGGCCGGGACAGGTCCAAGAAAACTGTTTTTT	CASIKAGTGPRKLFF
-	TRBV21-1	TRBJ2-1	once	TGTGCCAGCAGTAGACTAAACAATGAGCAGTTCTTC	CASSRLNNEQFF
TRBD1	TRBV5-1	TRBJ1-2	many	TGCGCCAGCAGCTTGAGGGACAGCTATGGCTACACCTTC	CASSLRDSYGYTF
TRBD1	TRBV5-1	TRBJ2-4	once	TGCGCCAGCAGCCTACGGACAGGAATGAACATTCAGTACTTC	CASSLRTGMNIQYF
TRBD2	TRBV27	TRBJ2-7	-	TGTGCCAGCAGTTCCTACCCAATCTTAGCGGGAGGTTTTACTCGCGAGCAGTACTTC	CASSSYPILAGGFTREQYF
TRBD1	TRBV24-1	TRBJ1-4	-	TGTGCCACCAGTGATGGGGGACAGGGGGCTGAAAAACTGTTTTTT	CATSDGGQGAEKLFF
-	TRBV2	TRBJ2-2	-	TGTGCCAGCAGTGAAGCGGGCAGGACCGGGGAGCTGTTTTTT	CASSEAGRTGELFF
TRBD1	TRBV7-9	TRBJ2-7	-	TGTGCCAGCAGCTCCCGGACAGGCGAGCAGTACTTC	CASSSRTGEQYF
-	TRBV5-1	TRBJ1-1	few	TGCGCCAGCAGCTTGTACGCAGGGATGAACACTGAAGCTTTCTTT	CASSLYAGMNTEAFF
-	TRBV20-1	TRBJ2-1	-	TGCAGTGCTACTGACAATTACAATGAGCAGTTCTTC	CSATDNYNEQFF
-	TRBV19	TRBJ2-5	-	TGTGCCAGTAGTATCGGTTCGGAGGGACAAGAGACCCAGTACTTC	CASSIGSEGQETQYF
TRBD2	TRBV5-1	TRBJ2-1	-	TGCGCCAGCAGCTTTACGGGACTAAACTACAATGAGCAGTTCTTC	CASSFTGLNYNEQFF
-	TRBV14	TRBJ2-7	-	TGTGCCAGCAGCCTTGGTGGCCGCGAGCAGTACTTC	CASSLGGREQYF
TRBD2	TRBV10-3	TRBJ2-1	-	TGTGCCATCAGTGATGGAGCGGGGGGGCCTAATGAGCAGTTCTTC	CAISDGAGGPNEQFF
-	TRBV19	TRBJ1-5	-	TGTGCCAGTAATACCAGGGGAAACGATCAGCCCCAGCATTTT	CASNTRGNDQPQHF
TRBD2	TRBV11-3	TRBJ2-7	-	TGTGCCAGCAGCCCTAGCGGTAGCTCCTACGAGCAGTACTTC	CASSPSGSSYEQYF
-	TRBV7-3	TRBJ1-1	-	TGTGCCAGCAGCCCCCAGGGGATGATGACTGAAGCTTTCTTT	CASSPQGMMTEAFF
-	TRBV19	TRBJ1-1	many	TGTGCCAGTAGTATGGCCAGATTGAACACTGAAGCTTTCTTT	CASSMARLNTEAFF
-	TRBV7-3	TRBJ2-6	-	TGTGCCAGCAGCTCCCAACCTGCAGGGACTGGGGCCAACGTCCTGACTTTC	CASSSQPAGTGANVLTF
TRBD2	TRBV28	TRBJ2-7	-	TGTGCCAGCAGCCCAAACCGACTAGCGGGGACCTACGAGCAGTACTTC	CASSPNRLAGTYEQYF
TRBD1	TRBV28	TRBJ1-1	few	TGTGCCAGCAGTTTCTCCAGGGGGTTCACTGAAGCTTTCTTT	CASSFSRGFTEAFF